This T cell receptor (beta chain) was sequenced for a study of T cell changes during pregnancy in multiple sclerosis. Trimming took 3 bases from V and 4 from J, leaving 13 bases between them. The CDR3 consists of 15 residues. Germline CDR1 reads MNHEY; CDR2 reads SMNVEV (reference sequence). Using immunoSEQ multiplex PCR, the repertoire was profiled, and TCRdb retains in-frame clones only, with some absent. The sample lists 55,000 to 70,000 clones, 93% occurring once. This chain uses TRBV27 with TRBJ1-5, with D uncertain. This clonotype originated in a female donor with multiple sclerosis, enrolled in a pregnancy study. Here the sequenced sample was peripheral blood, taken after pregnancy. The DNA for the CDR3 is TGTGCCAGCAGTTTTGCTCCCGAGTATAATCAGCCCCAGCATTTT. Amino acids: CASSFAPEYNQPQHF.